This is a list of T cell receptor beta chains from one sample in a study of PD-1 blockade in mismatch repair-deficient tumors. Profiling relied on immunoSEQ multiplex PCR, and the TCRdb table lists in-frame clones only, not all of them. Of around 110,000 clones in the sample, about 83% were seen once. The source was peripheral blood, collected roughly 13 months after starting pembrolizumab. Source of these receptors: an adult with mismatch repair-deficient cancer. Each CDR3 is given with its conserved first and last residue. Each record gives: CDR3 protein, CDR3 DNA, J gene, D gene, clone size, V gene. D genes are given only for firm matches. Only part of the rows carry a size: once, few, many, or a class if the clone is expanded.

CDR3: CAWSRDRAAGNTIYF
DNA: TGTGCCTGGAGCCGGGACAGGGCGGCTGGAAACACCATATATTTT
J: TRBJ1-3
D: TRBD1
size: .
V: TRBV30

CDR3: CASSDVQGSDNQPQHF
DNA: TGTGCCAGCAGTGACGTACAGGGTTCCGACAATCAGCCCCAGCATTTT
J: TRBJ1-5
D: .
size: .
V: TRBV25-1

CDR3: CASSLDRGDGYTF
DNA: TGTGCCAGCAGCCTGGACAGGGGGGATGGCTACACCTTC
J: TRBJ1-2
D: TRBD1
size: .
V: TRBV7-2

CDR3: CAWSPLPGVGTYEQYF
DNA: TGTGCCTGGAGCCCCCTACCGGGGGTAGGCACCTACGAGCAGTACTTC
J: TRBJ2-7
D: .
size: once
V: TRBV30

CDR3: CASRERLAEYNEQFF
DNA: TGCGCCAGCAGGGAGAGACTAGCGGAATACAATGAGCAGTTCTTC
J: TRBJ2-1
D: TRBD2
size: few
V: TRBV5-1

CDR3: CASRTQETQYF
DNA: TGTGCCAGCAGGACCCAAGAGACCCAGTACTTC
J: TRBJ2-5
D: .
size: once
V: TRBV28

CDR3: CASSLGFQVHGYTF
DNA: TGCGCCAGCAGCTTGGGGTTTCAGGTGCATGGCTACACCTTC
J: TRBJ1-2
D: .
size: .
V: TRBV5-1

CDR3: CASRPPPGTSGGGGNEQFF
DNA: TGTGCAAGTCGCCCCCCACCCGGGACTAGCGGGGGGGGAGGGAATGAGCAGTTCTTC
J: TRBJ2-1
D: .
size: .
V: TRBV12-2

CDR3: CASSPGYNPDTQYF
DNA: TGTGCCAGCTCACCGGGCTACAACCCCGATACGCAGTATTTT
J: TRBJ2-3
D: .
size: .
V: TRBV18

CDR3: CASSAWSGPLSLYEQYF
DNA: TGTGCCAGCAGCGCGTGGTCGGGCCCTCTTTCTTTATACGAGCAGTACTTC
J: TRBJ2-7
D: .
size: .
V: TRBV7-6

CDR3: CASSQDEGGGNTIYF
DNA: TGTGCCAGCAGCCAAGATGAGGGGGGAGGAAACACCATATATTTT
J: TRBJ1-3
D: .
size: .
V: TRBV7-2

CDR3: CASSWISSTQYF
DNA: TGTGCCAGCAGCTGGATATCTTCTACGCAGTATTTT
J: TRBJ2-3
D: .
size: .
V: TRBV6-6

CDR3: CASSLSGWKETQYF
DNA: TGTGCCAGCAGCTTATCGGGTTGGAAGGAGACCCAGTACTTC
J: TRBJ2-5
D: .
size: few
V: TRBV7-9

CDR3: CASSNYNEQFF
DNA: TGTGCCAGCAGTAACTACAATGAGCAGTTCTTC
J: TRBJ2-1
D: .
size: .
V: TRBV28

CDR3: CASSLGLSGNTIYF
DNA: TGTGCCAGTAGTCTGGGACTATCTGGAAACACCATATATTTT
J: TRBJ1-3
D: .
size: .
V: TRBV19

CDR3: CASSLGAAYQETQYF
DNA: TGTGCCAGCAGCTTGGGTGCGGCGTACCAAGAGACCCAGTACTTC
J: TRBJ2-5
D: .
size: .
V: TRBV13

CDR3: CASSFGGHTGELFF
DNA: TGTGCCAGCAGCTTCGGGGGGCACACCGGGGAGCTGTTTTTT
J: TRBJ2-2
D: .
size: .
V: TRBV5-8

CDR3: CASSPGLAGDETQYF
DNA: TGTGCCAGCAGCCCGGGGCTAGCGGGAGACGAGACCCAGTACTTC
J: TRBJ2-5
D: TRBD2
size: .
V: TRBV5-8

CDR3: CSVVAGDAYEQYF
DNA: TGCAGCGTTGTGGCGGGGGACGCCTACGAGCAGTACTTC
J: TRBJ2-7
D: TRBD2
size: .
V: TRBV29-1

CDR3: CASGLNEDTEAFF
DNA: TGTGCTAGTGGTTTAAATGAGGACACTGAAGCTTTCTTT
J: TRBJ1-1
D: .
size: .
V: TRBV12-5

CDR3: CASSLGTSGSGEQFF
DNA: TGTGCCAGCAGCTTGGGGACTAGCGGGAGCGGAGAGCAGTTCTTC
J: TRBJ2-1
D: TRBD2
size: .
V: TRBV5-4

CDR3: CASSILAGVRETQYF
DNA: TGTGCCAGTAGTATCTTAGCGGGAGTGCGGGAGACCCAGTACTTC
J: TRBJ2-5
D: TRBD2
size: .
V: TRBV19

CDR3: CAISNYSNQPQHF
DNA: TGTGCCATCAGTAACTATAGCAATCAGCCCCAGCATTTT
J: TRBJ1-5
D: .
size: .
V: TRBV10-3

CDR3: CSLEGRQGETQYF
DNA: TGCAGCCTCGAAGGTCGGCAGGGGGAGACCCAGTACTTC
J: TRBJ2-5
D: .
size: .
V: TRBV29-1

CDR3: CASSLQGTVSHNEQFF
DNA: TGTGCCAGCAGCTTACAGGGGACAGTCAGTCACAATGAGCAGTTCTTC
J: TRBJ2-1
D: TRBD1
size: .
V: TRBV7-2

CDR3: CASQSVAGGRTDTQYF
DNA: TGTGCTTCTCAGAGCGTAGCGGGGGGGAGGACAGATACGCAGTATTTT
J: TRBJ2-3
D: TRBD2
size: .
V: TRBV7-8

CDR3: CASSIVTVANTEAFF
DNA: TGTGCCAGTAGTATAGTGACTGTGGCAAACACTGAAGCTTTCTTT
J: TRBJ1-1
D: .
size: .
V: TRBV19

CDR3: CASTGPAGEKLFF
DNA: TGTGCCAGCACAGGGCCGGCGGGTGAAAAACTGTTTTTT
J: TRBJ1-4
D: .
size: .
V: TRBV6-6

CDR3: CASSQRRESPYNEQFF
DNA: TGTGCCAGCAGCCAACGGCGGGAGTCCCCCTACAATGAGCAGTTCTTC
J: TRBJ2-1
D: TRBD2
size: .
V: TRBV4-2

CDR3: CASSPPWTQNTGELFF
DNA: TGTGCCAGCTCACCACCATGGACCCAGAACACCGGGGAGCTGTTTTTT
J: TRBJ2-2
D: .
size: .
V: TRBV18

CDR3: CASSLDSAGRYF
DNA: TGTGCCAGCAGCTTAGATTCGGCAGGGCGGTACTTC
J: TRBJ2-5
D: .
size: .
V: TRBV11-2

CDR3: CASGSLGGPIEQYF
DNA: TGTGCTAGTGGTTCCTTGGGAGGGCCGATCGAGCAGTACTTC
J: TRBJ2-7
D: TRBD2
size: .
V: TRBV12-5

CDR3: CASTLAGGETQYF
DNA: TGTGCCAGCACCCTAGCGGGAGGAGAGACCCAGTACTTC
J: TRBJ2-5
D: TRBD2
size: .
V: TRBV25-1

CDR3: CASSQGDRGHTEAFF
DNA: TGTGCCAGCAGCCAGGGAGACAGGGGGCACACTGAAGCTTTCTTT
J: TRBJ1-1
D: TRBD1
size: .
V: TRBV4-2

CDR3: CASSPHRTSGLREQYF
DNA: TGTGCCAGCAGCCCCCATCGGACTAGCGGCCTTAGGGAGCAGTACTTC
J: TRBJ2-7
D: TRBD2
size: .
V: TRBV14

CDR3: CSAQGTGELFF
DNA: TGCAGCGCCCAAGGGACCGGGGAGCTGTTTTTT
J: TRBJ2-2
D: .
size: .
V: TRBV29-1

CDR3: CASSGYRDYGYTF
DNA: TGCGCCAGCAGTGGGTACAGGGACTATGGCTACACCTTC
J: TRBJ1-2
D: .
size: .
V: TRBV10-1

CDR3: CASSVGTDTEAFF
DNA: TGTGCCAGCAGCGTTGGGACTGACACTGAAGCTTTCTTT
J: TRBJ1-1
D: .
size: .
V: TRBV7-6